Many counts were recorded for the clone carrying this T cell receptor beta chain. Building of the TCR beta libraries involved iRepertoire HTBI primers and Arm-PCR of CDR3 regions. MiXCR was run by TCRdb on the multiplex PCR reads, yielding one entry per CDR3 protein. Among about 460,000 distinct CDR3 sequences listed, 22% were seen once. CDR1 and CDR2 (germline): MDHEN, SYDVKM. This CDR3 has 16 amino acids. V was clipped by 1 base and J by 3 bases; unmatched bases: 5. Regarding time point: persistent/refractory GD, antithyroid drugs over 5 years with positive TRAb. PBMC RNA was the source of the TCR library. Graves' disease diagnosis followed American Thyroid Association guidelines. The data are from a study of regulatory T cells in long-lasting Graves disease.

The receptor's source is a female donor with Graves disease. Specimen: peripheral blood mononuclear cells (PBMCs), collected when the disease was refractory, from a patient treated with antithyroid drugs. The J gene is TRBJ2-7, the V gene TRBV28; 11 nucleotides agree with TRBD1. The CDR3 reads CASSLSPGQGVYEQYF. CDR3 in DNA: TGTGCCAGCAGTTTATCACCGGGACAGGGGGTCTACGAGCAGTACTTC.